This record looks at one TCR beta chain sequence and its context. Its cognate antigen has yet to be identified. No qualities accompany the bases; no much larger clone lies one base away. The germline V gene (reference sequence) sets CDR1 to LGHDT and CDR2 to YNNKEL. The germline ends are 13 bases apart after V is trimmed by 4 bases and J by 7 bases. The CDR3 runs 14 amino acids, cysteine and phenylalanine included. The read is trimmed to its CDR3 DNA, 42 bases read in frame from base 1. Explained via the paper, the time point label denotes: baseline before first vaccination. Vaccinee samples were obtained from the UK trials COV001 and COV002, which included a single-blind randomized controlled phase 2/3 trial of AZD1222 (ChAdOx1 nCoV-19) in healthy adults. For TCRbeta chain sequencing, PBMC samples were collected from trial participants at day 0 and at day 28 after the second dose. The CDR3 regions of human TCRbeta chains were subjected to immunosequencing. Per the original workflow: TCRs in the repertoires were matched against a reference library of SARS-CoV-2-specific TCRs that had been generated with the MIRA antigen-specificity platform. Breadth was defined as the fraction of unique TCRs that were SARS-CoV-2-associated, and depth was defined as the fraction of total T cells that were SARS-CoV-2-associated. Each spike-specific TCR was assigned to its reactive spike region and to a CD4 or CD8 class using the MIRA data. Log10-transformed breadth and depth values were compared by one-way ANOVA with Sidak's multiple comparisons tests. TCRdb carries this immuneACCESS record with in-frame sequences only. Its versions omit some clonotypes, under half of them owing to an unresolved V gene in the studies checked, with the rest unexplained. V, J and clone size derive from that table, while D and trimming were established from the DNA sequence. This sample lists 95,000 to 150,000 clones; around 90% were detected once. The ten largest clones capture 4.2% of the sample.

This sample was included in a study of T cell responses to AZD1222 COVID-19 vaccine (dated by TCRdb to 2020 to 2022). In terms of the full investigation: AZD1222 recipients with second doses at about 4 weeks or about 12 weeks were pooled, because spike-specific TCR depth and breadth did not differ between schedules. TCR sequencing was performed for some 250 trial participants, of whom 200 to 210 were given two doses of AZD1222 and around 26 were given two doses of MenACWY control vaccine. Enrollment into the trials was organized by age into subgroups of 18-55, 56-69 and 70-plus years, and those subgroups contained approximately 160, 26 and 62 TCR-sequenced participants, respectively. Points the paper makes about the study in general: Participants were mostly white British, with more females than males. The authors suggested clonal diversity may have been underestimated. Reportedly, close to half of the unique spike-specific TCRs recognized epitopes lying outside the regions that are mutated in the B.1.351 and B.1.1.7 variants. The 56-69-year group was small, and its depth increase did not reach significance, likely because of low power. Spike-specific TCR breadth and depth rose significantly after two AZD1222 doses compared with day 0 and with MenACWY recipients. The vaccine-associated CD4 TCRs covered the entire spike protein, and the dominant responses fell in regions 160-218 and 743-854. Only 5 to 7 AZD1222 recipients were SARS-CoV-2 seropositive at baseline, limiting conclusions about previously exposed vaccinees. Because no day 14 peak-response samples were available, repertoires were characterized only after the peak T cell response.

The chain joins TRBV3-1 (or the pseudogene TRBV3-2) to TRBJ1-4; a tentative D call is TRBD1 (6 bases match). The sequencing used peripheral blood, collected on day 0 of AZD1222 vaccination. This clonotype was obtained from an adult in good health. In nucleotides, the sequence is TGTGCCAGCAGCCCGCGGGGGCTCTCTGAAAAACTGTTTTTT. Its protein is CASSPRGLSEKLFF.